This entry describes one T cell receptor beta chain. What it binds is not known. The DNA ends 3 residues before the CDR3 does, and the rest of the CDR3 is filled in from the germline J gene. This sample stems from a study of T cell clonality in common variable immunodeficiency. Study-level findings and limits: T cell subpopulation sequencing would be needed to explain CVID clonality.

Both groups were predominantly of Caucasian heritage. Sequencing used immunoSEQ multiplex PCR; TCRdb keeps in-frame clones, though not all of them. Sampling found around 39,000 clones, none seen once. This CDR3 has 15 amino acids. V lost 3 bases and J lost 4; bases outside the gene matches: 7. Germline CDR1 reads SEHNR; CDR2 reads FQNEAQ (reference sequence). This chain uses TRBV7-9 with TRBJ2-3, with TRBD2 matching 7 bases. Material for sequencing was peripheral blood mononuclear cells. This receptor was identified in a person aged 18 to 75 in good health. The CDR3 bases that were read are TGTGCCAGCAGCTTGGGGAGCGGGGACCCAGATACG. Amino acid sequence: CASSLGSGDPDT. The whole CDR3 protein is CASSLGSGDPDTQYF.